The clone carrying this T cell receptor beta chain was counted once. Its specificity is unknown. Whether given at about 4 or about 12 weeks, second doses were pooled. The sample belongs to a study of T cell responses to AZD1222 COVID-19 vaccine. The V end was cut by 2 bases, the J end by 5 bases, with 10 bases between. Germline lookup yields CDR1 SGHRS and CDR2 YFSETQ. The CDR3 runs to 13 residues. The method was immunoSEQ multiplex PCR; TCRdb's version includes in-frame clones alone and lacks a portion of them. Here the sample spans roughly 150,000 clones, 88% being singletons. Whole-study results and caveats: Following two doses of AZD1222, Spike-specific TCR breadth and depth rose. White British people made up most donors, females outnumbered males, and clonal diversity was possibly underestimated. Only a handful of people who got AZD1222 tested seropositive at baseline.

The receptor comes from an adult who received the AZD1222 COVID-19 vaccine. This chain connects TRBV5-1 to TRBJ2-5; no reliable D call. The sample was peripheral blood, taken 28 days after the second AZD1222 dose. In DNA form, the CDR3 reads TGCGCCAGCAGCTTCTCCACGGCGGAGACCCAGTACTTC. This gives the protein CASSFSTAETQYF.